This T cell receptor (beta chain) was identified during a study of beta chain features in type 1 diabetes. Comment on this clone: Its target is not known.

What was sequenced were expressed TCRB transcripts, since all of the isolated RNA had been reverse transcribed. Produced via immunoSEQ multiplex PCR; TCRdb's table is partial and in-frame only. The table records roughly 100,000 clones, around 30% of them present only once. The germline gives CDR1 SNHLY, CDR2 FYNNEI. This CDR3 region has 13 residues. After removal of 7 bases from V and 2 bases from J, the junction contained 2 bases not matched to a gene. The study's findings and limits: Healthy donors had naive, central memory and Treg TCRB repertoires that appeared less similar than those seen among patients. Moderately but significantly shorter TCRB CDR3s were found in Type 1 diabetes patients in all four CD4+ subsets.

Specimen: central memory CD4+ T cells from blood. The receptor was isolated from a woman between 18 and 29 years old with type 1 diabetes. This chain connects TRBV2 to TRBJ2-7, with TRBD2 identical over 10 bases. The CDR3 nucleotides read TGTGCCAGCAAAGCGGGAGGGCCCTACGAGCAGTACTTC. Amino acids: CASKAGGPYEQYF.